This T cell receptor beta chain was profiled in a study of blood T cell repertoires in COVID-19. Study background: Samples representing acute and convalescent COVID-19 were sourced from the United States, Italy and Spain.

The CDR3 sequence is 13 residues long. The V end was cut by 0 bases, the J end by 6 bases, with 9 bases between. Germline V gene sequence: CDR1 SGDLS, CDR2 YYNGEE. Data came from immunoSEQ multiplex PCR; TCRdb stores just in-frame clones and leaves some out. The data show roughly 68,000 clones, over 75% seen once. Sequenced: peripheral blood. The TCR was taken from a man in his fifties or sixties with active COVID-19. The gene calls are TRBV9 and TRBJ1-2; perhaps TRBD1 as D (5 bases). The chain's CDR3 is CASSVAGGDGYTF. The DNA for the CDR3 is TGTGCCAGCAGCGTAGCGGGGGGAGATGGCTACACCTTC. Supplemented by reference TRBV9 and TRBJ1-2, the full variable domain reads DSGVTQTPKHLITATGQRVTLRCSPRSGDLSVYWYQQSLDQGLQFLIQYYNGEERAKGNILERFSAQQFPDLHSELNLSSLELGDSALYFCASSVAGGDGYTFGSGTRLTVV.